This TCR beta chain was sequenced for a study of human T cells and chemical hapten exposure. With regard to this clonotype: Its cognate antigen is unknown.

This sample's time point: patch test 1, 2 weeks after DPC sensitization. Treatment: therapeutic diphenylcyclopropenone sensitization with weekly scalp DPC. General study results and limits: The study found that PT1 expanded TCR counts correlated positively with patch test score. The donors suffered from alopecia, so their immune response may not match that of healthy people. It was expanded TCRs that formed significantly more large CDR3 similarity clusters than controls did.

CDR1 is KGHSH and CDR2 is LQKENI in the germline V gene. The CDR3 loop spans 18 amino acids. Between the trimmed V and J ends, which lost 3 bases and 1 base, there was a span of 20 bases. TCRdb independently ran MiXCR on the RACE reads; one entry per CDR3 protein. The profile covers approximately 80,000 distinct CDR3 sequences, with roughly 7.6% appearing a single time and about 1.6% taken by the ten largest. The specimen was whole blood, collected in connection with sensitization to the hapten diphenylcyclopropenone (DPC). This clonotype was obtained from a woman between 25 and 40 years old with alopecia areata. Some clones in this sample may be carry-over from other donors' samples. The chain is built from TRBV18 and TRBJ2-3; D is unresolved. The CDR3 sequence is CASSPSMAEALGTDTQYF. The CDR3 DNA sequence: TGTGCCAGCTCACCGTCCATGGCAGAGGCCTTAGGCACAGATACGCAGTATTTT.